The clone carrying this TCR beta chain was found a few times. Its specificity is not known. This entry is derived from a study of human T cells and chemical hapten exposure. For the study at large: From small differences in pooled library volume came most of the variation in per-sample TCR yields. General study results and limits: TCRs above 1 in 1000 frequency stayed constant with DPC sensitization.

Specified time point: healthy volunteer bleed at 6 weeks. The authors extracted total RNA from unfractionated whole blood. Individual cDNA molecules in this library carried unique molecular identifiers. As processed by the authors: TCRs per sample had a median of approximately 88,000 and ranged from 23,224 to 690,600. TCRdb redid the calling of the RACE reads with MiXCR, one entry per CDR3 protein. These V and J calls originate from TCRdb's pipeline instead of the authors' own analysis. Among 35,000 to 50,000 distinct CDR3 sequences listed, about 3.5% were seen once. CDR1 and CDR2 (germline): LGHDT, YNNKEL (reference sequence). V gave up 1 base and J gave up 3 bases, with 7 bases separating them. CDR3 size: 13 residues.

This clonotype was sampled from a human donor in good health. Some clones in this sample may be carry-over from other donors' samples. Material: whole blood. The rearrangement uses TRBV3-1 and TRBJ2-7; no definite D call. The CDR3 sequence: CASSQGGLYEQYF. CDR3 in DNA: TGTGCCAGCAGCCAAGGAGGCCTCTACGAGCAGTACTTC.